Below are 3 T cell receptor beta chains sequenced from a single sample in a study of PD-L1 blockade in urothelial cancer (dated by TCRdb to about 2017). The protocol used for the library was the immunoSEQ multiplex PCR assay. Here the immuneACCESS table is served through TCRdb, limited to in-frame sequences with V and J called. Missing clones are a known gap in these copies; in checked studies unresolved V genes cover under half, and the rest lacks a known reason. The table for this sample lists roughly 29,000 clones; roughly 80% of them were counted only once. About 2.1% of the sample goes to the ten largest clones. This material consisted of PBMCs, taken around atezolizumab (anti-PD-L1) treatment. The receptors come from a man between 50 and 59 years old with urothelial cancer.

This clone was observed a handful of times. This chain joins TRBV15 and TRBJ1-1; D is undetermined. Trimming took 0 bases from V and 6 from J, leaving 8 bases between them. The length of the CDR3 is 13 residues. Per the germline V gene, CDR1 is LNHNV and CDR2 is YYDKDF (reference sequence). CDR3 sequence reads: CATSRDLQAEAFF. In DNA form, the CDR3 reads TGTGCCACCAGCAGAGATCTGCAGGCTGAAGCTTTCTTT. Complete variable domain (other parts from reference TRBV15 and TRBJ1-1): DAMVIQNPRYQVTQFGKPVTLSCSQTLNHNVMYWYQQKSSQAPKLLFHYYDKDFNNEADTPDNFQSRRPNTSFCFLDIRSPGLGDTAMYLCATSRDLQAEAFFGQGTRLTVV.

This clone appeared a few times. This rearrangement joins TRBV11-1 to TRBJ1-5, with a possible D match to TRBD1 (5 bases). Between the trimmed V and J ends, which lost 5 bases and 4 bases, there was a span of 9 bases. There are 13 residues in the CDR3. The germline gives CDR1 SGHAT, CDR2 FQDESV (reference sequence). CDR3 region: CASSRQSNQPQHF. The CDR3 DNA reads as TGTGCCAGCAGCCGACAGTCTAATCAGCCCCAGCATTTT.

This chain connects TRBV11-2 to TRBJ1-1, with D perhaps matching TRBD1 (5 bases). Germline values: CDR1 SGHAT, CDR2 FQNNGV. This CDR3 is built from 16 residues. V was clipped by 1 base and J by 0 bases, with 12 bases between them. CDR3 protein: CASSLGQTELNTEAFF. DNA for the CDR3: TGTGCCAGCAGCTTAGGGCAGACAGAACTGAACACTGAAGCTTTCTTT.